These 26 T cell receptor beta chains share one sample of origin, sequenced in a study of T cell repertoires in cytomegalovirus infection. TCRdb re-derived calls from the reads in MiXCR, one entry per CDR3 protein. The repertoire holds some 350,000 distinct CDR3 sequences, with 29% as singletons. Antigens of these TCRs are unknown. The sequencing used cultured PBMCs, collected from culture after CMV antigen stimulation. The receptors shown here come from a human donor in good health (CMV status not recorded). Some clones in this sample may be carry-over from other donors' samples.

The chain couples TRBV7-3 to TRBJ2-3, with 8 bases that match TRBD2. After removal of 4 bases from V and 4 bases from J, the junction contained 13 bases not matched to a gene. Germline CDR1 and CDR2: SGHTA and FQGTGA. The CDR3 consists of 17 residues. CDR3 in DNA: TGTGCCAGCAGCTCGAATAGAGCGGGAGAAAGCGCAGATACGCAGTATTTT. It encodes CASSSNRAGESADTQYF. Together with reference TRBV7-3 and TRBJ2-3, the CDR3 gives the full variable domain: GAGVSQTPSNKVTEKGKYVELRCDPISGHTALYWYRQSLGQGPEFLIYFQGTGAADDSGLPNDRFFAVRPEGSVSTLKIQRTERGDSAVYLCASSSNRAGESADTQYFGPGTRLTVL.

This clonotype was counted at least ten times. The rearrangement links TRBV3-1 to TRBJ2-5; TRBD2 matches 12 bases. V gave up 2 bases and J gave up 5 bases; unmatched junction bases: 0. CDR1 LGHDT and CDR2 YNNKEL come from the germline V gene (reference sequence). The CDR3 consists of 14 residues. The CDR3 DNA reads TGTGCCAGCAGCCAAACTAGCGGGGGGGAGACCCAGTACTTC. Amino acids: CASSQTSGGETQYF.

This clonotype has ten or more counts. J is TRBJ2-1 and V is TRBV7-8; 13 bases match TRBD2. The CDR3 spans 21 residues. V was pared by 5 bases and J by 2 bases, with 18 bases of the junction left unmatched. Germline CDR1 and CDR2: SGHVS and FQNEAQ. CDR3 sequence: CASSPRRLAGGNNEAYNEQFF. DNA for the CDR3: TGTGCCAGCAGCCCGAGACGACTAGCGGGAGGTAACAATGAGGCCTACAATGAGCAGTTCTTC.

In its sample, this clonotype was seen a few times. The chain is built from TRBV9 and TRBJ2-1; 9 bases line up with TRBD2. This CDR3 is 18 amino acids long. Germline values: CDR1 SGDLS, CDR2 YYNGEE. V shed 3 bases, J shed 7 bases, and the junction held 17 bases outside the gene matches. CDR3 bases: TGTGCCAGCAGCGGGAGACTAGCGGAGCCTATCGCATATAATGAGCAGTTCTTC. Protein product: CASSGRLAEPIAYNEQFF.

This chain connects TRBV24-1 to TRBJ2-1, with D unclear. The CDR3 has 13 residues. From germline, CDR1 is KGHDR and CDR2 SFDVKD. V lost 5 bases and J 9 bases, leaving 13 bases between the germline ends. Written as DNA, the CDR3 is TGTGCCACCAGTGTCGACCGGGTTGGTGAGCAGTTCTTC. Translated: CATSVDRVGEQFF.

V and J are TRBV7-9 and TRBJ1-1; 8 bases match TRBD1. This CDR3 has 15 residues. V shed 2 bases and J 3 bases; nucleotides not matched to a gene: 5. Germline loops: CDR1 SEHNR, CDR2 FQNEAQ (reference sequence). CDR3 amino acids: CASSLQGARDTEAFF. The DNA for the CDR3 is TGTGCCAGCAGCTTACAGGGGGCGCGGGACACTGAAGCTTTCTTT.

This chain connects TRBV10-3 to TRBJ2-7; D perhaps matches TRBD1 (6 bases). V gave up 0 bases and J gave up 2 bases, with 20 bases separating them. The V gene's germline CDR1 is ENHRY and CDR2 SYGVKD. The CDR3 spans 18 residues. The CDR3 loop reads CAISESVGGSLVTYEQYF. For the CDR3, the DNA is TGTGCCATCAGTGAGTCGGTAGGGGGTAGTCTGGTAACCTACGAGCAGTACTTC.

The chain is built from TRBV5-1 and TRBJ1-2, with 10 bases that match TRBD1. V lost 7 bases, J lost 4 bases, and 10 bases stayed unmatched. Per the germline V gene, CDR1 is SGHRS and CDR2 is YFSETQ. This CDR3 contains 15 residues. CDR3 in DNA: TGCGCCAGCTCACCGGACAGGGGGACCTTCTATGGCTACACCTTC. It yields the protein CASSPDRGTFYGYTF.

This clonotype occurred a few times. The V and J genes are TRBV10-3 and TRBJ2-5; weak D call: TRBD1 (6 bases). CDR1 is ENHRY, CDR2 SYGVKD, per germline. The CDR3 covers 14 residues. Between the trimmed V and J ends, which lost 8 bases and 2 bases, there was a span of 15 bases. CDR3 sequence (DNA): TGTGCCATCGCCTCAGGGGCAGGGCAAGAGACCCAGTACTTC. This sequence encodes CAIASGAGQETQYF.

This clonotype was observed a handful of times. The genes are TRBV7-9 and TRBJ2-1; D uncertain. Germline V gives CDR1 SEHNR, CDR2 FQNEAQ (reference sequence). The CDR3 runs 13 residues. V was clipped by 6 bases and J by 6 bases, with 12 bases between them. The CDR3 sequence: CASSSPATNEQFF. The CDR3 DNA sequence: TGTGCCAGCAGTTCCCCCGCAACCAATGAGCAGTTCTTC.

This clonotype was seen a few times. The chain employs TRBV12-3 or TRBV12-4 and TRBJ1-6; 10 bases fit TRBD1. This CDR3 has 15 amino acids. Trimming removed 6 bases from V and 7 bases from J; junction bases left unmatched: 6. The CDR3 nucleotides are TGTGCCAGCAGACCTAGGACAGGGGGGAATTCACCCCTCCACTTT. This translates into CASRPRTGGNSPLHF.

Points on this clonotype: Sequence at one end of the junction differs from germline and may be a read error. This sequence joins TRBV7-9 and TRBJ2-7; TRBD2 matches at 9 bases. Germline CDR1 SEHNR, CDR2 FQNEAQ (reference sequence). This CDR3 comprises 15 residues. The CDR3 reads CASSLAGIPSYEQYF. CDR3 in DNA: TGTGCCAGCAGCCTAGCGGGGATTCCCTCCTACGAGCAGTACTTC.

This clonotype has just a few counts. The CDR3 loop is CASALNRGAYNEQFF. CDR3 in DNA: TGTGCTAGTGCACTGAACCGGGGGGCCTACAATGAGCAGTTCTTC. V is TRBV12-5 and J is TRBJ2-1, with 7 nucleotides matching TRBD2. J lost 2 bases, V lost 7 bases, and 8 bases had no gene match. The CDR3 has 15 residues. Germline V gene lookup returns CDR1 LGHNT and CDR2 FRNRAP.

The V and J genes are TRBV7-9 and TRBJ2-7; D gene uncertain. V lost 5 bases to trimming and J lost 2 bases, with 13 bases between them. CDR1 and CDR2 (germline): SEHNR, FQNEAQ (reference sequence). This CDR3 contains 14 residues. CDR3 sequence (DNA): TGTGCCAGCAGCCGCCGGATGACGACCTACGAGCAGTACTTC. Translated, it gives CASSRRMTTYEQYF.

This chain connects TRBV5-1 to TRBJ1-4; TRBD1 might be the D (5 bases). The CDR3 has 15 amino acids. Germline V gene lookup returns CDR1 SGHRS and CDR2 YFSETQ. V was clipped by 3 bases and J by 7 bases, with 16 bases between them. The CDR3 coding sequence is TGCGCCAGCAGCTCCGAGACAGCCGGTCGTGAAAAACTGTTTTTT. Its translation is CASSSETAGREKLFF.

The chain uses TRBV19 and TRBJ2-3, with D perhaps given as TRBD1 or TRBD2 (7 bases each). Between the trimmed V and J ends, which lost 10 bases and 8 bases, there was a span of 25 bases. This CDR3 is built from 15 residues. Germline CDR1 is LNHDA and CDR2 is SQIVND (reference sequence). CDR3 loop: CATRESGAKGATQYF. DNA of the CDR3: TGTGCCACCAGGGAAAGCGGGGCAAAGGGGGCTACGCAGTATTTT.

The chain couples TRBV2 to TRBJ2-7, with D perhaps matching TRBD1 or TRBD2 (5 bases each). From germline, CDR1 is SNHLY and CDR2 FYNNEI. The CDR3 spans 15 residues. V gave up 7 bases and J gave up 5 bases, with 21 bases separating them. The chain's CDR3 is CASIALRGDLNEQYF. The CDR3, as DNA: TGTGCCAGCATCGCCTTACGGGGCGATTTGAACGAGCAGTACTTC.

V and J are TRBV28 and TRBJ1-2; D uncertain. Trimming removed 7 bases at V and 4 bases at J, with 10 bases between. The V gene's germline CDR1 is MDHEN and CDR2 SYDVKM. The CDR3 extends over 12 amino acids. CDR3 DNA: TGTGCCAGCATCGGGGATTTCTATGGCTACACCTTC. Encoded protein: CASIGDFYGYTF.

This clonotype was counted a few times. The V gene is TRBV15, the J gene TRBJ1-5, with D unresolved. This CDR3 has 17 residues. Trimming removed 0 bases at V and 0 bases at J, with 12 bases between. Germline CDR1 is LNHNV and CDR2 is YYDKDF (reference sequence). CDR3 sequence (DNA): TGTGCCACCAGCAGAGATTTGGGAGTCTATAGCAATCAGCCCCAGCATTTT. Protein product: CATSRDLGVYSNQPQHF.

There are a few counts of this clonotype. Here the CDR3 DNA reads TGTGCCAGCAGCCAAGATCAAGAGGGAGAGACCCAGTACTTC. As protein: CASSQDQEGETQYF. The V gene is TRBV4-2, the J gene TRBJ2-5; D might be TRBD2 (5 bases). This CDR3 contains 14 residues. Germline loops: CDR1 LGHNA, CDR2 YNFKEQ. V lost 0 bases and J lost 4, with 9 bases in between.

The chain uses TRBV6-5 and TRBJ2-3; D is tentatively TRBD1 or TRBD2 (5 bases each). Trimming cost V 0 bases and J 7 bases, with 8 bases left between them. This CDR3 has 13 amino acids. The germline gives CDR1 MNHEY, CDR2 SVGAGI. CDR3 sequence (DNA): TGTGCCAGCAGTTACTCGGGGGAGTATACGCAGTATTTT. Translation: CASSYSGEYTQYF.

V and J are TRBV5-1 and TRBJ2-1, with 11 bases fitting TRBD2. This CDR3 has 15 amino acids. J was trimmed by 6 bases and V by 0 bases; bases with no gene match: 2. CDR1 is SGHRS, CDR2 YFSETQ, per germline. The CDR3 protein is CASSLGGTSGNEQFF. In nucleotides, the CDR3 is TGCGCCAGCAGCTTGGGCGGGACTAGCGGCAATGAGCAGTTCTTC.

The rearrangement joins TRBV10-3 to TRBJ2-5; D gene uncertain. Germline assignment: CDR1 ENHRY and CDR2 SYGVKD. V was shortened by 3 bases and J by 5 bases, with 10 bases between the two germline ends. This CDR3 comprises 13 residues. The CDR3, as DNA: TGTGCCATCAGTGAAAGGGTTGAGGAGACCCAGTACTTC. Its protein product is CAISERVEETQYF.

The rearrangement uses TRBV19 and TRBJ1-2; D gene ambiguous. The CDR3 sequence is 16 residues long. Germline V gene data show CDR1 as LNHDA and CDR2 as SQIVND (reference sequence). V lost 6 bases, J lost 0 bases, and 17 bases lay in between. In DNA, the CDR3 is TGTGCCAGTAGGCCCCCGGGAGAACCATCTAACTATGGCTACACCTTC. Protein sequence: CASRPPGEPSNYGYTF.

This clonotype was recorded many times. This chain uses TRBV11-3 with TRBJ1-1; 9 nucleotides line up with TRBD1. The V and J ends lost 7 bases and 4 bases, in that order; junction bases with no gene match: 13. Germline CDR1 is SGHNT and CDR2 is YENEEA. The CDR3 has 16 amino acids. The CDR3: CASIDTHGQGSTEAFF. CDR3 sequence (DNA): TGTGCCAGCATCGATACCCATGGACAGGGGTCCACTGAAGCTTTCTTT.

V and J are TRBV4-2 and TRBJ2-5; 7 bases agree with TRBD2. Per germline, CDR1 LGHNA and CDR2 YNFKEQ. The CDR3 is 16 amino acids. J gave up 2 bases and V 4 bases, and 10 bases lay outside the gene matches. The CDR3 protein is CASSPTGLAEQETQYF. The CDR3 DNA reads TGTGCCAGCAGCCCTACCGGGCTAGCGGAGCAAGAGACCCAGTACTTC.